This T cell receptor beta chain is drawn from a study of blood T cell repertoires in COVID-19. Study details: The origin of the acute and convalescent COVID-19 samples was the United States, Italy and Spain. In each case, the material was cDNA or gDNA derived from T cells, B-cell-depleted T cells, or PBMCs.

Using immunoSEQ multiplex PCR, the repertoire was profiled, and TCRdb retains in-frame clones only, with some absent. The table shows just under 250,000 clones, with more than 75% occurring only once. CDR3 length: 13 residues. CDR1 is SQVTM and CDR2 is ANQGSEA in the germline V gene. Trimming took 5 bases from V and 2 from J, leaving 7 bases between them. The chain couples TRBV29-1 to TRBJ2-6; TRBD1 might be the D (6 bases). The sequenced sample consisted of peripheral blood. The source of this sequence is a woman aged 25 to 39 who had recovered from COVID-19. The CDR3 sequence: CSVQGTGANVLTF. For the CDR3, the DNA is TGCAGCGTTCAGGGGACTGGGGCCAACGTCCTGACTTTC.